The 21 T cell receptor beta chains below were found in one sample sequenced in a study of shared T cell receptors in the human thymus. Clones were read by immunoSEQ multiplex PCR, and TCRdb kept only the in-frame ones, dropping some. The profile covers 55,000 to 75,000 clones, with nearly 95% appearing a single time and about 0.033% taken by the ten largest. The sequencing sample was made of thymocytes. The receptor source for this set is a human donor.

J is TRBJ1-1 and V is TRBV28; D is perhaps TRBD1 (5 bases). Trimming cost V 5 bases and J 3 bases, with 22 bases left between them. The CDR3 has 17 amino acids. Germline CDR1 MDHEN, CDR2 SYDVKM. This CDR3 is CASSLPGPVPLDTEAFF. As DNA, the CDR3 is TGTGCCAGCAGTCTACCGGGGCCAGTTCCCTTGGACACTGAAGCTTTCTTT.

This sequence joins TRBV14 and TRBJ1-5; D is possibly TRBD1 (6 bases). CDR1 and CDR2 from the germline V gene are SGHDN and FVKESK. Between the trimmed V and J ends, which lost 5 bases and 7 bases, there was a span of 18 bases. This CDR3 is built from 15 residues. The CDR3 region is CASSDRGGVGQPQHF. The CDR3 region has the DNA TGTGCCAGCAGCGACCGAGGGGGGGTTGGGCAGCCCCAGCATTTT.

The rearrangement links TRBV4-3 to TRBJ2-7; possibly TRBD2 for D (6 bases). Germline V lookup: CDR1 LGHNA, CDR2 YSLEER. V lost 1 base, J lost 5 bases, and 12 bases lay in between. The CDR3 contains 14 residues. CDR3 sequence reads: CASSQVAGEDEQYF. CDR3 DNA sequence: TGCGCCAGCAGCCAAGTAGCTGGGGAGGACGAGCAGTACTTC.

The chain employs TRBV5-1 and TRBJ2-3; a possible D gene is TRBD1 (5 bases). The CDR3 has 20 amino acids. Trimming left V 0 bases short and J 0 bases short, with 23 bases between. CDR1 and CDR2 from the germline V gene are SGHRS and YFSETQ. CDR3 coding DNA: TGCGCCAGCAGCTTGGTCGTAGAGGTGACAGAGGATTCTAGCACAGATACGCAGTATTTT. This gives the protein CASSLVVEVTEDSSTDTQYF.

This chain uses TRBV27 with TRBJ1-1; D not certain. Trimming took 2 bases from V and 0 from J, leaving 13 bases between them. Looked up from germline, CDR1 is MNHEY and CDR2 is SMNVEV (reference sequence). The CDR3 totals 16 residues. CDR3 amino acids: CASSLVATPLNTEAFF. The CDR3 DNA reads TGTGCCAGCAGTTTAGTTGCGACCCCCTTGAACACTGAAGCTTTCTTT.

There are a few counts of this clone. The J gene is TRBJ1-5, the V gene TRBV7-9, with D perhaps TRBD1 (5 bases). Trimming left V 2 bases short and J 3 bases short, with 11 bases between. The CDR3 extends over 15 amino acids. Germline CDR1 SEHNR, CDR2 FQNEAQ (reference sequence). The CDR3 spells CASSLWDGINQPQHF. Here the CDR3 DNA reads TGTGCCAGCAGCTTATGGGACGGCATCAATCAGCCCCAGCATTTT.

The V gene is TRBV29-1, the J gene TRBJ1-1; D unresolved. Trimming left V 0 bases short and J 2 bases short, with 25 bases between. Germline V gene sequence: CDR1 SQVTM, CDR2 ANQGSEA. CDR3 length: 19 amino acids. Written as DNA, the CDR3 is TGCAGCGTTGAAGATACGCCCGGAGGCGGGGTAACACTCAACACTGAAGCTTTCTTT. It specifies CSVEDTPGGGVTLNTEAFF.

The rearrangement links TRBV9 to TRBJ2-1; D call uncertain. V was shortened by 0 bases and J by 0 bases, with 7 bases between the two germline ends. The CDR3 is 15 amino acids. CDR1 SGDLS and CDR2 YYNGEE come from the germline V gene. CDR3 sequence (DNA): TGTGCCAGCAGCGTAGGAAGGAACTCCTACAATGAGCAGTTCTTC. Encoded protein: CASSVGRNSYNEQFF. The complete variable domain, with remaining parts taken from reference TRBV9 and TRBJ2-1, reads DSGVTQTPKHLITATGQRVTLRCSPRSGDLSVYWYQQSLDQGLQFLIQYYNGEERAKGNILERFSAQQFPDLHSELNLSSLELGDSALYFCASSVGRNSYNEQFFGPGTRLTVL.

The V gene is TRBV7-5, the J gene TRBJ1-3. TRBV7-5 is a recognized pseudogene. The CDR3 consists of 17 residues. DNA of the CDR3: TGTGTCAGAAGCCAACCGACGCGGGACCTCTCTGGAAACACCATATATTTT. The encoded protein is CVRSQPTRDLSGNTIYF.

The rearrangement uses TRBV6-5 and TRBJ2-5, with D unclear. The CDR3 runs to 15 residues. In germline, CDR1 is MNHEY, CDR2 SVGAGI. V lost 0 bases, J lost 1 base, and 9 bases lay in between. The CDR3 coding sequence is TGTGCCAGCAGTTACTCCGGGTGGCTCCAAGAGACCCAGTACTTC. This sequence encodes CASSYSGWLQETQYF.

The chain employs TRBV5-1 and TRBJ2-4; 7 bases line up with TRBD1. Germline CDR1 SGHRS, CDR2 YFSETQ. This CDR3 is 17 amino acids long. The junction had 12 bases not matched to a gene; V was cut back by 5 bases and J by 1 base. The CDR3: CASRVFDRDAAKNIQYF. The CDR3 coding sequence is TGCGCCAGCAGAGTGTTCGACAGGGACGCTGCCAAAAACATTCAGTACTTC. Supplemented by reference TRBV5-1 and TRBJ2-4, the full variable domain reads KAGVTQTPRYLIKTRGQQVTLSCSPISGHRSVSWYQQTPGQGLQFLFEYFSETQRNKGNFPGRFSGRQFSNSRSEMNVSTLELGDSALYLCASRVFDRDAAKNIQYFGAGTRLSVL.

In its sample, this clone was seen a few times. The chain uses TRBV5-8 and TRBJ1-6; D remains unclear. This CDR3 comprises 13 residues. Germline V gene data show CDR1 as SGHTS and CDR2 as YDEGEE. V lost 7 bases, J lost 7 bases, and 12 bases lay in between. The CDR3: CASVGGINSPLHF. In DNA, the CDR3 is TGTGCCAGCGTGGGAGGGATAAATTCACCCCTCCACTTT.

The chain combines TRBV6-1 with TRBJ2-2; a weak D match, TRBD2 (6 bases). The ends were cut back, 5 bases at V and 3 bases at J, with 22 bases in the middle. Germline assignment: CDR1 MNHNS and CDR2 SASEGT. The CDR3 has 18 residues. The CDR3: CASSKVLREPEDTGELFF. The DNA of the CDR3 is TGTGCCAGCAGTAAAGTATTACGGGAGCCCGAGGACACCGGGGAGCTGTTTTTT.

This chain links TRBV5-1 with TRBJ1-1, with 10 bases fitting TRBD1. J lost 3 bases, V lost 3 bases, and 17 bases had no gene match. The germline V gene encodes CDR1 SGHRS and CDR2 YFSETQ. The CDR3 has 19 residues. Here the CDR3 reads CASSSESPGQGISYTEAFF. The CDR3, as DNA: TGCGCCAGCAGCTCGGAGAGCCCGGGACAGGGGATATCCTACACTGAAGCTTTCTTT.

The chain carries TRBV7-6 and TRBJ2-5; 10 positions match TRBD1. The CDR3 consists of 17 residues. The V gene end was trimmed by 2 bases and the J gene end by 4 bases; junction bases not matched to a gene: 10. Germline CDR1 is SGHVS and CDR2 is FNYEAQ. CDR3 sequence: CASSLRDRGSRLETQYF. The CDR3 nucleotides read TGTGCCAGCAGCTTAAGGGACAGGGGTTCGCGTCTAGAGACCCAGTACTTC.

The CDR3 nucleotides read TGTGCCAGCAGCCATATCCGGGACAGGGGGCGACATACTGAAGCTTTCTTT. Translated: CASSHIRDRGRHTEAFF. The chain combines TRBV5-6 with TRBJ1-1; 12 bases align to TRBD1. The V segment lost 4 bases and the J segment 5 bases; nucleotides outside the gene matches: 12. The germline V gene has CDR1 SGHDT and CDR2 YYEEEE. There are 17 residues in the CDR3.

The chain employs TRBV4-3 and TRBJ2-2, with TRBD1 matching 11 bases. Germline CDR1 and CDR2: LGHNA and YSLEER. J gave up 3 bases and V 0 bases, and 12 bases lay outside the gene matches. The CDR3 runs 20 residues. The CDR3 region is CASSQEFLPGQGDHTGELFF. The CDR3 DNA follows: TGCGCCAGCAGCCAAGAGTTCCTCCCGGGACAGGGGGATCACACCGGGGAGCTGTTTTTT.

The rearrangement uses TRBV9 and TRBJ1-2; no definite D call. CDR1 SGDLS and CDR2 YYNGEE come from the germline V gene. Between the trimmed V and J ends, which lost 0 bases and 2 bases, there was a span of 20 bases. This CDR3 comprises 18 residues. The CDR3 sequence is CASSVGTRRGRINYGYTF. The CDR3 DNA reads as TGTGCCAGCAGCGTAGGGACCAGGCGGGGAAGGATAAACTATGGCTACACCTTC.

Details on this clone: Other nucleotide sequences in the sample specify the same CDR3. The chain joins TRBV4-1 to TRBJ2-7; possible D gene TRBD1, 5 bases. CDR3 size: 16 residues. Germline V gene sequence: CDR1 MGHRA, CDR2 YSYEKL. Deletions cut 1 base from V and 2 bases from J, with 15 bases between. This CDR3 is CASSQGKGLETYEQYF. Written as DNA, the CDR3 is TGCGCCAGCAGCCAAGGAAAGGGGCTGGAGACCTACGAGCAGTACTTC.

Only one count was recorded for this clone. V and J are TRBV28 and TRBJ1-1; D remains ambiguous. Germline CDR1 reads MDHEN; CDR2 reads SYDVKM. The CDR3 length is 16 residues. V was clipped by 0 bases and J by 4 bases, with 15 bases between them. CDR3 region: CASSLCPSGRTTEAFF. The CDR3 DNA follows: TGTGCCAGCAGTTTATGCCCGTCGGGAAGGACCACTGAAGCTTTCTTT. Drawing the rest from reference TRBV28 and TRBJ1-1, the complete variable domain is DVKVTQSSRYLVKRTGEKVFLECVQDMDHENMFWYRQDPGLGLRLIYFSYDVKMKEKGDIPEGYSVSREKKERFSLILESASTNQTSMYLCASSLCPSGRTTEAFFGQGTRLTVV.

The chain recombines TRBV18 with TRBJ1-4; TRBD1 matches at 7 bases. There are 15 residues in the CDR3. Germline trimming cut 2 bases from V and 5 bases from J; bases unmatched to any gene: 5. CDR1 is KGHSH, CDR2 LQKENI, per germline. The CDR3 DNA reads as TGTGCCAGCTCACCATGGGACAGCCGAAATGAAAAACTGTTTTTT. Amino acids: CASSPWDSRNEKLFF.